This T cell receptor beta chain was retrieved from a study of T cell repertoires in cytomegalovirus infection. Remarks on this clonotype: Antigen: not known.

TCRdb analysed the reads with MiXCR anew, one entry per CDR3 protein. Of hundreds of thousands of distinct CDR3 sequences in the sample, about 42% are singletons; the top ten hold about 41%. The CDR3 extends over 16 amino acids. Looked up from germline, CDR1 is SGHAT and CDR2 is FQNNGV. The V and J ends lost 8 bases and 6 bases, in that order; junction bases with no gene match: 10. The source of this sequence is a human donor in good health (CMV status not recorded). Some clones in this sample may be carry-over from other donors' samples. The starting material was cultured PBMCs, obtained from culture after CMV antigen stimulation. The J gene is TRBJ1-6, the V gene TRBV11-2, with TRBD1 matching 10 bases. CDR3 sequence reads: CASGARQGASNSPLHF. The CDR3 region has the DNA TGTGCCAGCGGGGCCAGACAGGGGGCTAGTAATTCACCCCTCCACTTT.